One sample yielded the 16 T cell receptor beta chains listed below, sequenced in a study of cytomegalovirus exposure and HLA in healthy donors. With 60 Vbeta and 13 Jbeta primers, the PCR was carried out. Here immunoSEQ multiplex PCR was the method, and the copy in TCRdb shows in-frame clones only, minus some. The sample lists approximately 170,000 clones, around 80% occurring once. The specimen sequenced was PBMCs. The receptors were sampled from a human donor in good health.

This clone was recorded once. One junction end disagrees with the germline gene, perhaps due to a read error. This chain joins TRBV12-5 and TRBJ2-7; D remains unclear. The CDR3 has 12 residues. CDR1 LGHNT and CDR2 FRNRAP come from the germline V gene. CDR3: CASGFLSDEQYF. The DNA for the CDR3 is TGTGCTAGTGGTTTCCTCTCCGACGAGCAGTACTTC.

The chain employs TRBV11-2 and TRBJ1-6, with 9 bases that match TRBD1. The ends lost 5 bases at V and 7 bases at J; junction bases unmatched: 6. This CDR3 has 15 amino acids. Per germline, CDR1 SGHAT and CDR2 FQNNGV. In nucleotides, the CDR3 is TGTGCCAGCAGCATGGGACAGGGACTAAATTCACCCCTCCACTTT. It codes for CASSMGQGLNSPLHF.

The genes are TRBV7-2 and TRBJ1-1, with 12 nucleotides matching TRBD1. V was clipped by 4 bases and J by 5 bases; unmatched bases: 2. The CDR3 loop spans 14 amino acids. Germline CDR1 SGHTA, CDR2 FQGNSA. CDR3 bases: TGTGCCAGCAGCTGGGACAGGGGGCAAACTGAAGCTTTCTTT. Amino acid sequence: CASSWDRGQTEAFF.

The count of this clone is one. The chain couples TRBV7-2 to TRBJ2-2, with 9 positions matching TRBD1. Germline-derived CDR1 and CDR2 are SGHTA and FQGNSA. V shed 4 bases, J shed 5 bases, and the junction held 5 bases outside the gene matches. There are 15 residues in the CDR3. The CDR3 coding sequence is TGTGCCAGCAGCTCAAGACAGGGGGGGACCGGGGAGCTGTTTTTT. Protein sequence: CASSSRQGGTGELFF.

The CDR3 DNA reads as TGTGCCAGCGGGAGCGAGGCAGTGAATTCACCCCTCCACTTT. This encodes CASGSEAVNSPLHF. The chain uses TRBV2 and TRBJ1-6; D gene uncertain. Germline CDR1 reads SNHLY; CDR2 reads FYNNEI. The V end lost 8 bases, the J end lost 7 bases, and 15 bases lay between the germline ends. The CDR3 spans 14 residues.

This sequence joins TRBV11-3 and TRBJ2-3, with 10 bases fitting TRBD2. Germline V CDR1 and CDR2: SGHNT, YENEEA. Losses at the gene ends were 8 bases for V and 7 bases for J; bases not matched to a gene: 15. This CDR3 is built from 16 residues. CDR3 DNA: TGTGCCAGCTCCCTTCGGCTAGCGGGGGCCCCGCATACGCAGTATTTT. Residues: CASSLRLAGAPHTQYF.

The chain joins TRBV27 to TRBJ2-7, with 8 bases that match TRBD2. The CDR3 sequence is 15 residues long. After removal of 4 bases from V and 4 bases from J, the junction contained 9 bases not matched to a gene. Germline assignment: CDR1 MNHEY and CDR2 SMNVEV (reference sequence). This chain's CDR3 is CASSSRGGSGYEQYF. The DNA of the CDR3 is TGTGCCAGCAGTTCTCGGGGGGGCTCGGGGTACGAGCAGTACTTC.

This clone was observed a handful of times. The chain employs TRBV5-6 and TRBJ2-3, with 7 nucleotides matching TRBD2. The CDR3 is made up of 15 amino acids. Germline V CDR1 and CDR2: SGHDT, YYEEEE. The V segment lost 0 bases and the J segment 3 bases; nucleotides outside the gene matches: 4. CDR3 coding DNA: TGTGCCAGCAGCTTGGAAATGGGGGGGACAGATACGCAGTATTTT. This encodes CASSLEMGGTDTQYF.

CDR3 coding DNA: TGCGCCAGCAGCCAGCTAGCGGGGGGGCGGGGAGAGCAGTTCTTC. Its protein product is CASSQLAGGRGEQFF. This rearrangement joins TRBV4-3 to TRBJ2-1; 12 nucleotides line up with TRBD2. Trimming cost V 3 bases and J 10 bases; bases outside gene matches: 7. In germline, CDR1 is LGHNA, CDR2 YSLEER. The CDR3 sequence is 15 residues long.

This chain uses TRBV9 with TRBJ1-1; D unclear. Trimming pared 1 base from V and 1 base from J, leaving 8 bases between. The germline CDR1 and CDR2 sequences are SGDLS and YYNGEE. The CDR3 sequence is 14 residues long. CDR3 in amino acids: CASSVSPQNTEAFF. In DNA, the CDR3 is TGTGCCAGCAGCGTATCCCCACAGAACACTGAAGCTTTCTTT.

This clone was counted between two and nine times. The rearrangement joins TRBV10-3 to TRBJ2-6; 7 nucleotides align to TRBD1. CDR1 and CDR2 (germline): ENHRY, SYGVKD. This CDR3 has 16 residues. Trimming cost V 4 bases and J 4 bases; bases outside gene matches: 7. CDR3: CAISGTGVRGANVLTF. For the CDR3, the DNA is TGTGCCATCAGTGGTACAGGGGTTAGGGGGGCCAACGTCCTGACTTTC.

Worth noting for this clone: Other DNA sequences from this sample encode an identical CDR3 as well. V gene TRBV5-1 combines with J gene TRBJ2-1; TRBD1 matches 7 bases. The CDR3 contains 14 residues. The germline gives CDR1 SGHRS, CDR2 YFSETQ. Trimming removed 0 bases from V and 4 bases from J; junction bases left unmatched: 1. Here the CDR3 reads CASSLGQGYNEQFF. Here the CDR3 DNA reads TGCGCCAGCAGCTTGGGACAGGGTTACAATGAGCAGTTCTTC.

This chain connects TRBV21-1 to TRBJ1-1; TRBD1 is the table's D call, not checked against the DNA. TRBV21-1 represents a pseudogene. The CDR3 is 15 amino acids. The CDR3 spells CASTNLWGGNTEAFF. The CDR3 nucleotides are TGTGCCAGTACCAATCTTTGGGGCGGGAACACTGAAGCTTTCTTT.

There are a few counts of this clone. DNA of the CDR3: TGCGCCAGCAGCTGGAGGGGGGGGATTCAGGAAAAACTGTTTTTT. This translates into CASSWRGGIQEKLFF. The chain combines TRBV5-1 with TRBJ1-4; tentatively, D is TRBD1 (6 bases). Between the trimmed V and J ends, which lost 3 bases and 8 bases, there was a span of 17 bases. The CDR3 runs 15 residues. Germline loops: CDR1 SGHRS, CDR2 YFSETQ.

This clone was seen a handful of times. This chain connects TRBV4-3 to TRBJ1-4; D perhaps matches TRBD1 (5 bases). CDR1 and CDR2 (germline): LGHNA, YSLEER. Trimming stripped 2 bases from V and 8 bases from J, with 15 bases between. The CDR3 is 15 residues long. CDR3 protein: CASSQQGREGEKLFF. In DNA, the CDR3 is TGCGCCAGCAGCCAACAGGGCAGGGAGGGAGAAAAACTGTTTTTT.

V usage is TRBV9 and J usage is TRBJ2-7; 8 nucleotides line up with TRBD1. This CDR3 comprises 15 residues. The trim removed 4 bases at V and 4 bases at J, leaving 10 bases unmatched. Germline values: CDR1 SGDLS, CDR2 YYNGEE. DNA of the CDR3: TGTGCCAGCAGCCCGGGGACAGGCCCTCGATACGAGCAGTACTTC. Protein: CASSPGTGPRYEQYF. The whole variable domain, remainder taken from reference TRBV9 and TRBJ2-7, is DSGVTQTPKHLITATGQRVTLRCSPRSGDLSVYWYQQSLDQGLQFLIQYYNGEERAKGNILERFSAQQFPDLHSELNLSSLELGDSALYFCASSPGTGPRYEQYFGPGTRLTVT.